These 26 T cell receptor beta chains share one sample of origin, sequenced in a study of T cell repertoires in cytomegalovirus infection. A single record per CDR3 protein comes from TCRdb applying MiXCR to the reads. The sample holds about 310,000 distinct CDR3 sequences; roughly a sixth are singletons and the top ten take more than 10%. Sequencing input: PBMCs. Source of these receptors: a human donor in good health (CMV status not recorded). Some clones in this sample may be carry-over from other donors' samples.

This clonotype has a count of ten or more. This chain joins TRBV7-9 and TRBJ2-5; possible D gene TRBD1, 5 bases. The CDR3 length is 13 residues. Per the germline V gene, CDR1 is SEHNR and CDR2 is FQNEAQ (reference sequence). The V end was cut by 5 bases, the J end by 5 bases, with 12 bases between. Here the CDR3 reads CASSPGSAETQYF. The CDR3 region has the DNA TGTGCCAGCAGCCCAGGGTCCGCGGAGACCCAGTACTTC.

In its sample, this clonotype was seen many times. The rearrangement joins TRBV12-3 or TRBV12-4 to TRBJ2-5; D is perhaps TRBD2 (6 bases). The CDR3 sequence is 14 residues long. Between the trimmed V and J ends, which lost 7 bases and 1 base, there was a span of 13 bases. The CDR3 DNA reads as TGTGCCAGCAAAAGGAGGGGACCCCAAGAGACCCAGTACTTC. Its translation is CASKRRGPQETQYF.

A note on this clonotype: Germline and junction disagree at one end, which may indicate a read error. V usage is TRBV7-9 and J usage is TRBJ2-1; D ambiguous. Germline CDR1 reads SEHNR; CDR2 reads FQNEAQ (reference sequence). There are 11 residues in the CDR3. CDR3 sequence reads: CASSRDNQQFF. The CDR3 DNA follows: TGTGCCAGCAGCAGAGACAATCAGCAGTTCTTC.

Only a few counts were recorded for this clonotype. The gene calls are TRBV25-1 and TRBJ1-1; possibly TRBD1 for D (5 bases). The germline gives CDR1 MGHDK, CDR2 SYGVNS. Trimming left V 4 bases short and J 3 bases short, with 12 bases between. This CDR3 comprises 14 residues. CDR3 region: CASSVGAGDTEAFF. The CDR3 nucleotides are TGTGCCAGCAGTGTAGGGGCTGGGGACACTGAAGCTTTCTTT.

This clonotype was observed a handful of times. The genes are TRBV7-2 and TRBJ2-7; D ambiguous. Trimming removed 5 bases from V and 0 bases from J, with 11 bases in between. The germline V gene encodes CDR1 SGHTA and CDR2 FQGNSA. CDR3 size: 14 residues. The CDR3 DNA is TGTGCCAGCAGCCGACAACTGAGCTCCTACGAGCAGTACTTC. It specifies CASSRQLSSYEQYF.

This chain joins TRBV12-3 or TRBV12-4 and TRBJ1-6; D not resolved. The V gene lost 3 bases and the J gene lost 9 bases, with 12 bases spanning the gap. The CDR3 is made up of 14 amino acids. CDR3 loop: CASSFGREASPLHF. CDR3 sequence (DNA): TGTGCCAGCAGTTTTGGTAGGGAGGCTTCACCCCTCCACTTT.

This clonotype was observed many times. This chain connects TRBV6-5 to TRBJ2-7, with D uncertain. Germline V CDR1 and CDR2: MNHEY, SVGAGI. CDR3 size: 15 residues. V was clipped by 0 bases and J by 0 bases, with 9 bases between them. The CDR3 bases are TGTGCCAGCAGTTACTCGGACGGCAGCTCCTACGAGCAGTACTTC. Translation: CASSYSDGSSYEQYF.

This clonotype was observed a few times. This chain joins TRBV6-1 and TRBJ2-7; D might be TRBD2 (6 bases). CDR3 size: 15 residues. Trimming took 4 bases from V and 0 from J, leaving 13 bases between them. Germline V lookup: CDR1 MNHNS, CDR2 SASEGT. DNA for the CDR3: TGTGCCAGCAGTGTTGGGACTCAGGGCTCCTACGAGCAGTACTTC. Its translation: CASSVGTQGSYEQYF.

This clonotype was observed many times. The CDR3 loop reads CASSLGRTPGANVLTF. CDR3 DNA: TGTGCCAGCAGCTTAGGTCGGACCCCTGGGGCCAACGTCCTGACTTTC. The chain joins TRBV7-8 to TRBJ2-6; D unresolved. Looked up from germline, CDR1 is SGHVS and CDR2 is FQNEAQ. The CDR3 loop spans 16 amino acids. Trimming took 1 base from V and 2 from J, leaving 9 bases between them. Variable domain in full (rest from reference TRBV7-8 and TRBJ2-6): GAGVSQSPRYKVAKRGQDVALRCDPISGHVSLFWYQQALGQGPEFLTYFQNEAQLDKSGLPSDRFFAERPEGSVSTLKIQRTQQEDSAVYLCASSLGRTPGANVLTFGAGSRLTVL.

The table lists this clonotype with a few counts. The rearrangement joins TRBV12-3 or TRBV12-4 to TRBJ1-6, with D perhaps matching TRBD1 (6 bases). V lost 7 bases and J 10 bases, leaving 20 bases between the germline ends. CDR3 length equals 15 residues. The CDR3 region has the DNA TGTGCCAGCACCTCGTTTGGGCAGGGGTACTCACCCCTCCACTTT. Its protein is CASTSFGQGYSPLHF.

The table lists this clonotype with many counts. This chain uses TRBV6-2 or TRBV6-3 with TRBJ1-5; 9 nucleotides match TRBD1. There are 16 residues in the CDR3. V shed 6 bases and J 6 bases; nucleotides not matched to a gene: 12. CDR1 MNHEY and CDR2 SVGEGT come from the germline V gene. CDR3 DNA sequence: TGTGCCAGCAGACGCCCTAATACAGGGGGCCGTCAGCCCCAGCATTTT. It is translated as CASRRPNTGGRQPQHF.

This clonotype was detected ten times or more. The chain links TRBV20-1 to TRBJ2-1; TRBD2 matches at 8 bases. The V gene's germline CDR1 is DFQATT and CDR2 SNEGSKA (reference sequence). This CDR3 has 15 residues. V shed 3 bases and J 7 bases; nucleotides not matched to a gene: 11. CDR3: CSASPGSGGRNEQFF. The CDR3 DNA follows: TGCAGTGCTAGTCCGGGGAGCGGGGGTAGGAATGAGCAGTTCTTC.

This chain's CDR3 is CASSFPKGSGGANTGELFF. In DNA form, the CDR3 reads TGTGCCAGCAGTTTCCCGAAGGGTAGCGGGGGGGCTAACACCGGGGAGCTGTTTTTT. The V gene is TRBV28, the J gene TRBJ2-2, with TRBD2 matching 11 bases. Germline values: CDR1 MDHEN, CDR2 SYDVKM. V was pared by 3 bases and J by 2 bases, with 11 bases of the junction left unmatched. The CDR3 is made up of 19 amino acids.

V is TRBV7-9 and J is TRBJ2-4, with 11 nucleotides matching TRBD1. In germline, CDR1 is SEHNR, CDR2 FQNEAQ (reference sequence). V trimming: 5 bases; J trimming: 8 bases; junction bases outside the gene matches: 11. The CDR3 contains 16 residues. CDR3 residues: CASSPRTGGLLDIQYF. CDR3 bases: TGTGCCAGCAGCCCACGGACAGGGGGCTTACTGGACATTCAGTACTTC. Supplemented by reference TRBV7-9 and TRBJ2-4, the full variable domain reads DTGVSQNPRHKITKRGQNVTFRCDPISEHNRLYWYRQTLGQGPEFLTYFQNEAQLEKSRLLSDRFSAERPKGSFSTLEIQRTEQGDSAMYLCASSPRTGGLLDIQYFGAGTRLSVL.

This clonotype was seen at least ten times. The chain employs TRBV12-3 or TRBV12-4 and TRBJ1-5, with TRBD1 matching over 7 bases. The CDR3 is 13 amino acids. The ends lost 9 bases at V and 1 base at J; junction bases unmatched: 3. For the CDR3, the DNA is TGTGCCAGAAAACAGGGGAGCAATCAGCCCCAGCATTTT. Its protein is CARKQGSNQPQHF.

CDR3 nucleotide sequence: TGCAGTGCTAGATTCGTGGGAGCCTACAATGAGCAGTTCTTC. Translating gives CSARFVGAYNEQFF. The genes are TRBV20-1 and TRBJ2-1; TRBD2 is a possible D gene (5 bases). Trimming took off 2 bases at V and 2 bases at J, with 10 bases between the two ends. CDR1 and CDR2 from the germline V gene are DFQATT and SNEGSKA (reference sequence). The CDR3 is 14 amino acids.

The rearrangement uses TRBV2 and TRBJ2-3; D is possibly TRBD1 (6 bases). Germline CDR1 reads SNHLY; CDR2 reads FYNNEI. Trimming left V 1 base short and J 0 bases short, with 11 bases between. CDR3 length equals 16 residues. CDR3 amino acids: CASSEVSGVSTDTQYF. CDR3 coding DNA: TGTGCCAGCAGTGAAGTATCAGGGGTTAGCACAGATACGCAGTATTTT.

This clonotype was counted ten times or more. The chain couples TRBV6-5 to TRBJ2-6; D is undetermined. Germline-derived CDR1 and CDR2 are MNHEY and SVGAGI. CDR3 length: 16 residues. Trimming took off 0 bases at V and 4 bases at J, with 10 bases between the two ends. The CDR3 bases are TGTGCCAGCAGTTACTCGAAGCGCTCCGGGGCCAACGTCCTGACTTTC. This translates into CASSYSKRSGANVLTF.

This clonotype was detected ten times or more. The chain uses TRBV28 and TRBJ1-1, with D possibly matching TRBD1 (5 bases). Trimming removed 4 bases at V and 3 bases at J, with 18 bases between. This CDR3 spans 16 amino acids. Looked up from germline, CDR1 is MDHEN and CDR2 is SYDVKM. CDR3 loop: CASSSRLRGYYTEAFF. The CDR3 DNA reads TGTGCCAGCAGTTCGCGCCTTAGGGGATATTACACTGAAGCTTTCTTT.

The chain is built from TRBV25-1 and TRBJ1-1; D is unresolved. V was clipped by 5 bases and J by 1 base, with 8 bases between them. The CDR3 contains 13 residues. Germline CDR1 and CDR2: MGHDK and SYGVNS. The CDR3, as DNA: TGTGCCAGCAGTCACAGTGGGAACACTGAAGCTTTCTTT. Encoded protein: CASSHSGNTEAFF.

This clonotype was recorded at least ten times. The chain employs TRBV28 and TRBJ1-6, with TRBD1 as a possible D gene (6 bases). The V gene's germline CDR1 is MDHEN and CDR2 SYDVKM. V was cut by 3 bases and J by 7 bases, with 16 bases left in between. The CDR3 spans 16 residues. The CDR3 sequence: CASSFRRAGANSPLHF. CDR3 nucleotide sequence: TGTGCCAGCAGTTTTAGGAGAGCGGGGGCAAATTCACCCCTCCACTTT.

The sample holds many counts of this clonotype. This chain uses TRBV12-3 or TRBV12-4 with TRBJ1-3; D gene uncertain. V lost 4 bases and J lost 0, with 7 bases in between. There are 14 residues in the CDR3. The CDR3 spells CASSYLSSGNTIYF. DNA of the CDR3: TGTGCCAGCAGTTACCTTAGCTCTGGAAACACCATATATTTT.

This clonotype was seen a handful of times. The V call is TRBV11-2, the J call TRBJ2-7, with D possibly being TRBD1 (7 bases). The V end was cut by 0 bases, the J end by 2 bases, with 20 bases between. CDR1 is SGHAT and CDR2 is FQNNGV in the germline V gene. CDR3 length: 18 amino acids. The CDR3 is CASSLDTWSGGLPYEQYF. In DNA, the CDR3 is TGTGCCAGCAGCTTAGATACGTGGTCAGGGGGGTTGCCCTACGAGCAGTACTTC.

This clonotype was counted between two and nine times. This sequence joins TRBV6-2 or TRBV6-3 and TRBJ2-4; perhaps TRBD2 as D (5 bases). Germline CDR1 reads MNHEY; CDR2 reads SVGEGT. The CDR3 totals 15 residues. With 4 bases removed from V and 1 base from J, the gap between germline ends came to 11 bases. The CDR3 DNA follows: TGTGCCAGCAGTTTGGACTTAGGGGCCAAAAACATTCAGTACTTC. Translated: CASSLDLGAKNIQYF.

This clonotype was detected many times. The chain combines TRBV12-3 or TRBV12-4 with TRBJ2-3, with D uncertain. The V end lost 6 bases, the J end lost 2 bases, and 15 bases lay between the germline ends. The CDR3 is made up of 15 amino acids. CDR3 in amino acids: CASRLDRILTDTQYF. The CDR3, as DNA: TGTGCCAGCAGATTGGACCGGATACTCACAGATACGCAGTATTTT.

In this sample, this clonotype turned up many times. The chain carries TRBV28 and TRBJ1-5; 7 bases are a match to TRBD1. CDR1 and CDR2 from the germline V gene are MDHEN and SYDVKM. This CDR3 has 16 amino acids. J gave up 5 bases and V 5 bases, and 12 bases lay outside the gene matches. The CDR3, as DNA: TGTGCCAGCAGTCTCTCCAGGGGGTTTAAGGATCAGCCCCAGCATTTT. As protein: CASSLSRGFKDQPQHF.